What follows describes a single TCR beta chain. Its target antigen remains unknown. Base-call qualities are not available, and no considerably larger clone is one nucleotide away. The data were obtained in a study of blood T cell repertoires in COVID-19 (TCRdb year 2020). Concerning the study at large: Collaborator samples came from the United States, Italy and Spain and covered acute and convalescent phases of COVID-19. HLA class I and class II types, where available, came from metadata supplied by the sample provider rather than from assay-based typing. The prospective study material was composed of cDNA or gDNA derived from T cells, B-cell-depleted T cells, or PBMCs. The sample metadata nearly always contained a de-identified subject ID, COVID-19 status, age in years and sex. The repertoires were released in a freely available public database intended as a resource for research on the immune response to SARS-CoV-2. The dataset comprised deeply sampled blood TCRbeta repertoires from subjects exposed to, actively infected with, or recovered from COVID-19. Samples were obtained from the ongoing ImmuneRACE study (first 160 participants) and from over 1,000 subjects provided by 6 global collaborators. General findings and caveats noted by the study authors: How much clinical and demographic metadata was included differed by source and by participant, and the metadata was provided uncurated.

CDR1 and CDR2, per the germline V gene (reference sequence), are SEHNR and FQNEAQ. The germline V end is reduced by 8 bases and the J end by 6 bases; junction bases left unmatched: 16. The cysteine opens and the phenylalanine closes a CDR3 of 16 amino acids. The CDR3 DNA has 48 bases and is translated from base 1. In Seattle, one collaborating source enrolled patients while the infection was active and tracked those patients longitudinally over the course of disease. The collaborating institutions used their own protocols to collect whole blood in K2EDTA tubes. For TCRbeta analysis, collaborator samples were shipped as frozen whole blood, as isolated PBMCs, or as DNA extracted from either sample type. The immunoSEQ Assay, a bias-controlled multiplex PCR, was used to amplify TCRbeta CDR3 regions from genomic DNA. Processing in the source paper ran as follows. The number of nucleated cells in each sample was estimated from the amplification of reference gene primers within the assay. To quantify the absolute abundance of each unique TCRbeta CDR3 rearrangement, sequence reads were collapsed and filtered. Productive Simpson clonality was computed per sample as the square root of Simpson's diversity index over productive rearrangements. In TCRdb, the immuneACCESS table is reduced to in-frame sequences with V and J assigned. These tables do not hold every clone; where another copy was compared, an unresolved V gene accounts for under half, and the others remain unexplained. Clone size and V and J calls were adopted from that table, with D and trimming inferred from the DNA. The sample table shows around 250,000 clones, and more than 70% are seen once. The top ten clonotypes cover approximately 6% of the sample.

The sample taken for sequencing was peripheral blood. This chain is built from TRBV7-9 and TRBJ2-7, with 10 bases aligning to TRBD2. This receptor was taken from a woman older than 75 with COVID-19, enrolled during active disease. This receptor carries the CDR3 CASSRSSGGLGLEQYF. The DNA sequence reads TGTGCCAGCTCCCGGAGTAGCGGGGGGCTAGGACTCGAGCAGTACTTC.